The clone carrying this TCR beta chain was picked up many times. The data belong to a study of blood T cell repertoires in COVID-19. As for the study in general: Samples representing acute and convalescent COVID-19 were sourced from the United States, Italy and Spain.

Per the study methods: Amplification of reference gene primers was used by the study to estimate nucleated cell counts. Using immunoSEQ multiplex PCR, the repertoire was profiled, and TCRdb retains in-frame clones only, with some absent. D and trimming were read from the DNA, whereas the V and J calls and clone size are those reported in that table. The sample yields just under 350,000 clones, approximately 82% seen once. The germline V gene has CDR1 SGHKS and CDR2 YYEKEE (reference sequence). Trimming cost V 5 bases and J 4 bases; bases outside gene matches: 12. This CDR3 is 17 amino acids long. This sequence originates from a man between 25 and 39 years old with active or convalescent COVID-19. This chain connects TRBV5-5 to TRBJ1-1, with TRBD1 matching over 12 bases. Material for sequencing was peripheral blood. CDR3 amino acids: CASSIESGTGGRTEAFF. The CDR3, as DNA: TGTGCCAGCAGTATAGAATCCGGGACAGGGGGCCGCACTGAAGCTTTCTTT.